This T cell receptor beta chain was identified in a study of T cell responses to AZD1222 COVID-19 vaccine. Study-level points and caveats: Just 6 or 7 AZD1222 recipients were seropositive at baseline.

Notes on this clone: No antigen is known for it.

The CDR3 length is 14 residues. Germline CDR1 MNHEY, CDR2 SVGAGI. J gave up 6 bases and V 6 bases, and 3 bases lay outside the gene matches. Assay used: immunoSEQ multiplex PCR; TCRdb lists only in-frame clones, some missing. The data show 84,000 or so clones, around 90% seen once. The chain recombines TRBV6-5 with TRBJ2-2; 11 positions match TRBD1. The origin of this receptor is an adult in good health. The sequencing here drew on peripheral blood, taken on day 0 of MenACWY control vaccination. The CDR3 region is CASRRDRGAGELFF. The CDR3 DNA reads as TGTGCCAGCAGAAGGGACAGGGGGGCCGGGGAGCTGTTTTTT.